This T cell receptor beta chain derives from a study of control samples from healthy donors and cancer patients. Libraries were prepared by immunoSEQ multiplex PCR; TCRdb keeps only in-frame clonotypes and omits some of them. The repertoire holds about 86,000 clones, with approximately 95% as singletons. CDR1 is SNHLY and CDR2 is FYNNEI in the germline V gene. The CDR3 runs to 13 residues. Between the trimmed V and J ends, which lost 7 bases and 1 base, there was a span of 10 bases. The chain links TRBV2 to TRBJ2-5; D is unclear. The sample taken for sequencing was blood. This clonotype was sampled from a woman under 40 in good health. The CDR3 sequence: CASTLWSQETQYF. The CDR3 nucleotides are TGTGCCAGCACGCTCTGGAGCCAAGAGACCCAGTACTTC.